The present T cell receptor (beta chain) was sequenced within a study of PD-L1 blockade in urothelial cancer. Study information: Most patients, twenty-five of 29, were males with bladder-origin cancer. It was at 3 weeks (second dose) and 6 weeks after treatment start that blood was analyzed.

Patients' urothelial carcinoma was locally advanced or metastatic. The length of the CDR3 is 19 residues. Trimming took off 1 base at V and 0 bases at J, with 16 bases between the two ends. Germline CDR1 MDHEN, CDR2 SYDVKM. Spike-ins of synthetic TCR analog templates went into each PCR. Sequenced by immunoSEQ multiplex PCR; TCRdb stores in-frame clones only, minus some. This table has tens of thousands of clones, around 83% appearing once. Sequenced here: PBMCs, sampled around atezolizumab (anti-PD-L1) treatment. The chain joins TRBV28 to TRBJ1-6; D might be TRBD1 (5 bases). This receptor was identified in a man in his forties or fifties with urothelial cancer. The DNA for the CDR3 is TGTGCCAGCAGTTTATTCAGTCGACAGTCTAGCTCCTATAATTCACCCCTCCACTTT. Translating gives CASSLFSRQSSSYNSPLHF.